The rows below give T cell receptor beta chains drawn from one sample of a study of shared clonotypes between healthy human individuals. Profiled with immunoSEQ multiplex PCR; TCRdb holds only in-frame clones, not every one. The data hold millions of clones, with 90% to 95% observed a single time. The sequencing sample was made of naive CD4+ T cells from PBMCs. The receptors were sampled from a man between 18 and 29 years old in good health. Some clones in this sample may be carry-over from other donors' samples. The CDR3 runs from the conserved cysteine through the conserved F or W. Fields, in order: V gene, J gene, clone size, D gene, CDR3 protein, CDR3 DNA. The D gene is left open where the match is weak. Clone size is not always given. Where it is, it says once, few, many or a class for expanded clones.

v_gene: TRBV27
j_gene: TRBJ1-3
abundance: NA
d_gene: NA
CDR3aa: CASSLGPVGNTIYF
CDR3nt: TGTGCCAGCAGTTTAGGGCCAGTTGGAAACACCATATATTTT

v_gene: TRBV5-1
j_gene: TRBJ2-1
abundance: NA
d_gene: NA
CDR3aa: CASSLDLNSYNEQFF
CDR3nt: TGCGCCAGCAGCTTGGATCTTAACTCCTACAATGAGCAGTTCTTC

v_gene: TRBV5-1
j_gene: TRBJ2-1
abundance: few
d_gene: NA
CDR3aa: CASSLDRSSYNEQFF
CDR3nt: TGCGCCAGCAGCTTGGACCGAAGCTCCTACAATGAGCAGTTCTTC

v_gene: TRBV5-1
j_gene: TRBJ2-5
abundance: NA
d_gene: NA
CDR3aa: CASSFETGVQETQYF
CDR3nt: TGCGCCAGCAGCTTTGAGACGGGGGTTCAGGAGACCCAGTACTTC

v_gene: TRBV28
j_gene: TRBJ1-1
abundance: NA
d_gene: TRBD1
CDR3aa: CASSKQRDRVRGNTEAFF
CDR3nt: TGTGCCAGCAGCAAACAGAGGGACAGGGTAAGAGGGAACACTGAAGCTTTCTTT

v_gene: TRBV20-1
j_gene: TRBJ2-1
abundance: NA
d_gene: NA
CDR3aa: CSGSNNEQFF
CDR3nt: TGCAGTGGATCGAACAATGAGCAGTTCTTC

v_gene: TRBV10-3
j_gene: TRBJ1-1
abundance: few
d_gene: TRBD1
CDR3aa: CAINPRDRGTEAFF
CDR3nt: TGTGCCATCAACCCTCGGGACAGGGGCACTGAAGCTTTCTTT

v_gene: TRBV7-6
j_gene: TRBJ2-7
abundance: NA
d_gene: TRBD2
CDR3aa: CASSLRRERDEQYF
CDR3nt: TGTGCCAGCAGCTTACGGCGGGAGAGGGACGAGCAGTACTTC

v_gene: TRBV19
j_gene: TRBJ1-5
abundance: once
d_gene: NA
CDR3aa: CASSSLRQQINQPQHF
CDR3nt: TGTGCCAGTAGTTCACTTCGACAGCAGATAAACCAGCCCCAGCATTTT

v_gene: TRBV6-6
j_gene: TRBJ1-1
abundance: NA
d_gene: TRBD1
CDR3aa: CASRLQGVTEAFF
CDR3nt: TGTGCCAGCCGGTTACAGGGGGTCACTGAAGCTTTCTTT

v_gene: TRBV11-2
j_gene: TRBJ1-3
abundance: few
d_gene: NA
CDR3aa: CASSEARASSGNTIYF
CDR3nt: TGTGCCAGCAGCGAAGCCAGGGCCAGCTCTGGAAACACCATATATTTT

v_gene: TRBV4-1
j_gene: TRBJ2-3
abundance: NA
d_gene: NA
CDR3aa: CASSQVAAALTSTDTQYF
CDR3nt: TGCGCCAGCAGCCAAGTGGCCGCGGCCCTAACTAGCACAGATACGCAGTATTTT

v_gene: TRBV19
j_gene: TRBJ1-4
abundance: few
d_gene: NA
CDR3aa: CASIQTGPTNEKLFF
CDR3nt: TGTGCCAGTATTCAAACAGGGCCAACTAATGAAAAACTGTTTTTT

v_gene: TRBV15
j_gene: TRBJ1-5
abundance: few
d_gene: NA
CDR3aa: CATSRGGTILANQPQHF
CDR3nt: TGTGCCACCAGCAGGGGCGGGACAATCTTGGCTAATCAGCCCCAGCATTTT

v_gene: TRBV7-2
j_gene: TRBJ2-2
abundance: NA
d_gene: TRBD1
CDR3aa: CASSFQGANTGELFF
CDR3nt: TGTGCCAGCAGCTTCCAGGGGGCTAACACCGGGGAGCTGTTTTTT

v_gene: TRBV13
j_gene: TRBJ2-5
abundance: NA
d_gene: NA
CDR3aa: CASTRSGGHFQETQYF
CDR3nt: TGTGCCAGCACCCGAAGTGGCGGACATTTCCAAGAGACCCAGTACTTC

v_gene: TRBV5-1
j_gene: TRBJ2-2
abundance: NA
d_gene: NA
CDR3aa: CASSLRRNTGELFF
CDR3nt: TGCGCCAGCAGCCTTCGCAGGAACACCGGGGAGCTGTTTTTT